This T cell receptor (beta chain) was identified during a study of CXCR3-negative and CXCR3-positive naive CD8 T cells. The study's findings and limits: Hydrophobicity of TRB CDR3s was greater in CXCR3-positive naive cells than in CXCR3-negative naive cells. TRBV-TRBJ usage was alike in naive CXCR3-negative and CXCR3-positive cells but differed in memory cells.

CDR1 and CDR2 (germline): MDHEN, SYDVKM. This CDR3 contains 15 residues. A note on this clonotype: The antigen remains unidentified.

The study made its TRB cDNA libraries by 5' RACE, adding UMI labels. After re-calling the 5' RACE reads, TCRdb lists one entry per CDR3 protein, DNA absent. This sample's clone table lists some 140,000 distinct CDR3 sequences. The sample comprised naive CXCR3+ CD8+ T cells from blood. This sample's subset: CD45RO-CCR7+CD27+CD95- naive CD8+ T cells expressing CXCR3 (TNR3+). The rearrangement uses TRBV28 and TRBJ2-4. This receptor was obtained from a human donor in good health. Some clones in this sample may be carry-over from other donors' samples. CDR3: CASSAPQITQNIQYF.